These 9 T cell receptor beta chains were all obtained from the same sample, sequenced in a study of T-cell reconstitution after alpha-beta-depleted transplantation in children. This sample's TCRbeta library carried unique molecular identifier barcodes. One entry per CDR3 protein results from TCRdb running MiXCR on the PCR reads. The sample holds some 600,000 distinct CDR3 sequences, roughly 13% seen once. This specimen consisted of PBMCs, mostly from graft donor cells, obtained 360 days after TCRalphabeta/CD19-depleted stem cell transplant. Source of these receptors: a male patient between 10 and 17 years old who had a stem cell transplant for acute myeloid leukemia, so the T cells may come from the graft donor.

This chain joins TRBV7-8 and TRBJ2-7, with 16 nucleotides matching TRBD2. Trimming at V came to 0 bases and at J to 4 bases, leaving 3 bases not matched to a gene. Germline V CDR1 and CDR2: SGHVS, FQNEAQ. The CDR3 loop spans 17 amino acids. The CDR3 region is CASSLAGLAGGPYEQYF. The DNA for the CDR3 is TGTGCCAGCAGCTTAGCGGGACTAGCGGGAGGGCCGTACGAGCAGTACTTC.

This clonotype was seen a few times. This sequence joins TRBV12-3 or TRBV12-4 and TRBJ2-3, with 7 bases identical to TRBD2. The CDR3 consists of 16 residues. V was clipped by 3 bases and J by 1 base; unmatched bases: 7. The CDR3 loop reads CASSFLGLEGTDTQYF. The CDR3 DNA sequence: TGTGCCAGCAGTTTTCTAGGACTAGAGGGCACAGATACGCAGTATTTT.

This clonotype was detected many times. The chain recombines TRBV28 with TRBJ2-2; 8 bases agree with TRBD2. Unmatched junction bases numbered 6, after V lost 6 bases and J lost 3 bases. Germline V gene sequence: CDR1 MDHEN, CDR2 SYDVKM. The CDR3 contains 15 residues. Here the CDR3 DNA reads TGTGCCAGCAGCTCCAGACTAGCGTACACCGGGGAGCTGTTTTTT. Translation gives CASSSRLAYTGELFF.

This clonotype has only a few counts. The V and J genes are TRBV7-8 and TRBJ2-5; the D is unclear. This CDR3 region has 14 residues. Between the trimmed V and J ends, which lost 4 bases and 1 base, there was a span of 10 bases. CDR1 is SGHVS, CDR2 FQNEAQ, per germline. The chain's CDR3 is CASSSRPVQETQYF. CDR3 in DNA: TGTGCCAGCAGCTCACGGCCGGTCCAAGAGACCCAGTACTTC.

This clonotype has at least ten counts. J is TRBJ2-1 and V is TRBV11-2; 8 bases map to TRBD2. The CDR3 is 18 residues long. CDR1 is SGHAT, CDR2 FQNNGV, per germline. V shed 1 base and J 4 bases; nucleotides not matched to a gene: 12. The CDR3 here is CASSLVGPLLAVYNEQFF. CDR3 sequence (DNA): TGTGCCAGCAGCTTAGTAGGCCCATTACTAGCGGTTTACAATGAGCAGTTCTTC.

In this sample, this clonotype turned up many times. The chain uses TRBV5-1 and TRBJ2-3, with D unresolved. Germline V gene lookup returns CDR1 SGHRS and CDR2 YFSETQ. V lost 6 bases and J lost 8, with 7 bases in between. This CDR3 is 10 amino acids long. CDR3 amino acids: CASNTGTQYF. CDR3 sequence (DNA): TGCGCCAGCAACACGGGTACGCAGTATTTT.

The table lists this clonotype with a few counts. The chain is built from TRBV7-9 and TRBJ2-1; TRBD2 aligns across 9 bases. Trimming at V came to 4 bases and at J to 1 base, leaving 5 bases not matched to a gene. This CDR3 spans 16 amino acids. Germline V gives CDR1 SEHNR, CDR2 FQNEAQ (reference sequence). Here the CDR3 DNA reads TGTGCCAGCAGCTCCTTGCGGGGGGGTTCCTACAATGAGCAGTTCTTC. It translates to CASSSLRGGSYNEQFF.

This clonotype was counted at least ten times. CDR3 sequence reads: CASSSLAALSTDTQYF. DNA of the CDR3: TGTGCCAGCAGCTCTCTAGCGGCCCTTAGCACAGATACGCAGTATTTT. This chain connects TRBV5-5 to TRBJ2-3, with 7 bases aligning to TRBD2. Germline V gene lookup returns CDR1 SGHKS and CDR2 YYEKEE (reference sequence). CDR3 length: 16 amino acids. With V trimmed by 3 bases and J by 0 bases, 7 bases remained unmatched.

This clonotype was observed a few times. The chain combines TRBV14 with TRBJ2-7; D is ambiguous. The length of the CDR3 is 13 residues. The V gene lost 6 bases and the J gene lost 2 bases, with 11 bases spanning the gap. Germline V CDR1 and CDR2: SGHDN, FVKESK. CDR3 nucleotide sequence: TGTGCCAGCAGTCCGACCAAGACCTACGAGCAGTACTTC. Amino acids: CASSPTKTYEQYF. Using reference TRBV14 and TRBJ2-7 for the parts outside the CDR3, the full variable domain is EAGVTQFPSHSVIEKGQTVTLRCDPISGHDNLYWYRRVMGKEIKFLLHFVKESKQDESGMPNNRFLAERTGGTYSTLKVQPAELEDSGVYFCASSPTKTYEQYFGPGTRLTVT.